Following are 2 T cell receptor beta chains from one sample sequenced in a study of T-cell reconstitution after alpha-beta-depleted transplantation in children. Preparation of the TCRbeta library used unique molecular identifiers. TCRdb passed the PCR reads through MiXCR, listing each CDR3 protein once. The sample lists about 490,000 distinct CDR3 sequences; about 10% were seen once. The sequencing used PBMCs, collected before TCRalphabeta/CD19-depleted stem cell transplant. All receptors come from a child aged 2 to 15 with inherited bone marrow failure, due to receive a stem cell transplant.

This clonotype was recorded a few times. The chain recombines TRBV18 with TRBJ1-1, with 8 nucleotides matching TRBD1. Germline CDR1 is KGHSH and CDR2 is LQKENI. Unmatched junction bases numbered 7, after V lost 1 base and J lost 6 bases. The CDR3 spans 15 residues. Written as DNA, the CDR3 is TGTGCCAGCTCACCACGGACAGGGAGGGTAGCTGAAGCTTTCTTT. The encoded protein is CASSPRTGRVAEAFF.

The rearrangement joins TRBV10-3 to TRBJ2-5, with D possibly matching TRBD2 (5 bases). Looked up from germline, CDR1 is ENHRY and CDR2 is SYGVKD. V lost 3 bases to trimming and J lost 1 base, with 9 bases between them. This CDR3 comprises 14 residues. The CDR3 coding sequence is TGTGCCATCAGTGATAGACGGGGCCAAGAGACCCAGTACTTC. It codes for CAISDRRGQETQYF.